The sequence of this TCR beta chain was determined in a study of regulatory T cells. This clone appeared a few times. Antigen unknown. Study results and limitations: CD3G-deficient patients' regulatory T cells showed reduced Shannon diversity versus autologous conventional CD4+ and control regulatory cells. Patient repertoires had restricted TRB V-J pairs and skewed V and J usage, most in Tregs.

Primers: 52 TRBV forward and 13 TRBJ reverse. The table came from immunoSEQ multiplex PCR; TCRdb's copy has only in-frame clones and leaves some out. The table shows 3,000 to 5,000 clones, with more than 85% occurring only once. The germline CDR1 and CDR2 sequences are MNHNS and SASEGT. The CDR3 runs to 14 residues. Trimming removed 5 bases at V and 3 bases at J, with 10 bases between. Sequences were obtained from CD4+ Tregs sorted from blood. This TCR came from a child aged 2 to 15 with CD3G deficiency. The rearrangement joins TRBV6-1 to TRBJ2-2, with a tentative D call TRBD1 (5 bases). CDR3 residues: CASSLEQDTGELFF. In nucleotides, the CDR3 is TGTGCCAGCAGTCTGGAACAGGACACCGGGGAGCTGTTTTTT.